This T cell receptor (beta chain) was found in a study of cytomegalovirus exposure and HLA in healthy donors. Study-wide background: For the approximately 420 genotyped donors, more than 65% fell within the Caucasian-associated ancestry cluster.

Study-wide results and caveats: Among TCR beta chains of equal frequency, HLA-associated ones were more clonally expanded in a later analysis. Across donors, presence/absence analyses took sequencing depth to be roughly uniform. Sequencing likely produced, as an artifact, a cluster of highly shared sequence variants.

The PCR was carried out with 60 Vbeta primers and 13 Jbeta primers. Produced via immunoSEQ multiplex PCR; TCRdb's table is partial and in-frame only. The table records tens of thousands of clones, 70% to 75% of them present only once. This clone turned up a few times. Its antigen is unidentified. This TCR derives from a woman aged 45-59 years in good health and CMV-seropositive. The sample consisted of PBMCs.

This CDR3 reads CASSHRGLAGGPPSHTDTQYF. The CDR3 DNA reads TGCGCCAGCAGCCATCGGGGACTAGCGGGAGGCCCCCCGAGTCACACAGATACGCAGTATTTT. V gene TRBV4-1 combines with J gene TRBJ2-3; 15 bases are a match to TRBD2. The germline gives CDR1 MGHRA, CDR2 YSYEKL. The CDR3 is 21 amino acids. J was trimmed by 2 bases and V by 3 bases; bases with no gene match: 15.